The following is a T cell receptor (beta chain) sequence with its context. What it binds is not known. Repertoires were generated with immunoSEQ multiplex PCR, while TCRdb's copy carries only in-frame clones and drops some. The repertoire holds 150,000 to 200,000 clones, with about 90% as singletons. The sample comes from a study of cytomegalovirus exposure and HLA in healthy donors. About the study: The roughly 130 validation repertoires used the same platform as the 650 to 750 first-cohort repertoires, a later analysis reported. Study results and caveats: Overall, around 150 TCR beta chains were annotated as cytomegalovirus-associated.

While the first cohort had several hundred subjects, the donors belonged to the separate validation cohort of about 120 subjects. With 6 bases removed from V and 1 base from J, the gap between germline ends came to 9 bases. CDR1 LNHDA and CDR2 SQIVND come from the germline V gene (reference sequence). CDR3 length equals 13 residues. The receptor was isolated from a woman in her twenties or thirties in good health and CMV-seronegative. This chain connects TRBV19 to TRBJ1-1; unclear D gene. Input material: PBMCs. As DNA, the CDR3 is TGTGCCAGTAGCGCTGCAGGGAACACTGAAGCTTTCTTT. Translated, it gives CASSAAGNTEAFF.